This TCR beta chain was captured in a study of CD8 T cells in ankylosing spondylitis. V was trimmed by 1 base and J by 5 bases, leaving 8 bases between them. The CDR3 runs to 14 residues. CDR1 and CDR2 from the germline V gene are KGHSH and LQKENI. Preparation of TCR beta libraries was done by quantitative 5'-RACE with molecular barcodes. TCRdb recomputed calls from the 5' RACE reads with MiXCR, one row per CDR3 protein. This table has more than 150,000 distinct CDR3 sequences, 15% to 20% appearing once. This clonotype has at least ten counts. This TCR was sampled from a male donor aged 10 to 30 with ankylosing spondylitis or in good health (not recorded which). The chain recombines TRBV18 with TRBJ2-2, with D tentatively TRBD1 (5 bases). Material: blood, either unsorted or a sorted T cell fraction (not recorded which). CDR3: CASSPQRGTGELFF. The CDR3 region has the DNA TGTGCCAGCTCACCACAAAGGGGAACCGGGGAGCTGTTTTTT.